This passage covers 5 T cell receptor beta chains from one sample sequenced in a study of T cell responses to AZD1222 COVID-19 vaccine. Clones were sequenced by immunoSEQ multiplex PCR, and TCRdb holds only the in-frame ones, with some missing. The sample yields 100,000 to 150,000 clones, over 75% seen once. Sequencing was performed on peripheral blood, taken on day 0 of AZD1222 vaccination. Source of these receptors: an adult in good health.

The chain couples TRBV6-5 to TRBJ1-5, with TRBD1 matching 9 bases. J lost 7 bases, V lost 6 bases, and 10 bases had no gene match. This CDR3 is built from 15 residues. Germline assignment: CDR1 MNHEY and CDR2 SVGAGI. As DNA, the CDR3 is TGTGCCAGCAGCCCGACCGGGACAGGGCGACAGCCCCAGCATTTT. This gives the protein CASSPTGTGRQPQHF.

The chain links TRBV7-9 to TRBJ1-5; no definite D call. V was shortened by 2 bases and J by 3 bases, with 5 bases between the two germline ends. This CDR3 comprises 13 residues. Germline V gene lookup returns CDR1 SEHNR and CDR2 FQNEAQ (reference sequence). CDR3: CASSLTDNQPQHF. The DNA for the CDR3 is TGTGCCAGCAGCTTAACAGACAATCAGCCCCAGCATTTT.

This clone has just a few counts. J is TRBJ2-5 and V is TRBV3-1 (or the pseudogene TRBV3-2), with TRBD1 as a possible D gene (6 bases). The CDR3 consists of 14 residues. The germline V and J ends were trimmed by 0 bases and 7 bases, with 12 bases remaining between them. Germline CDR1 and CDR2: LGHDT and YNNKEL (reference sequence). The chain's CDR3 is CASSQEQGQGTQYF. The CDR3 coding sequence is TGTGCCAGCAGCCAAGAGCAGGGGCAGGGGACCCAGTACTTC.

This sequence joins TRBV1 and TRBJ2-5; the table names TRBD2, a call not compared with the DNA. TRBV1 is a documented pseudogene. The CDR3 extends over 16 amino acids. The CDR3 DNA sequence: TGCACCAGCAGACAAACTAGCGGGAGGGCCGGGGAGACCCAGTACTTC. This sequence encodes CTSRQTSGRAGETQYF.

This clone was seen more than once but under ten times. This chain links TRBV19 with TRBJ2-3; the D is unclear. Germline V gene lookup returns CDR1 LNHDA and CDR2 SQIVND (reference sequence). The CDR3 is 14 residues long. Trimming took off 5 bases at V and 2 bases at J, with 11 bases between the two ends. CDR3 DNA: TGTGCCAGTAGTCAAGGCACTAACACAGATACGCAGTATTTT. This sequence encodes CASSQGTNTDTQYF.